This section outlines one TCR beta chain sequence together with its context. This clonotype was counted between two and nine times. Its specific antigen is unknown. Base-call qualities are not available, and no considerably larger clone is one nucleotide away. The treatment or condition label, read with the paper, signifies: in vitro stimulation with specific CMV peptide epitopes to enrich CMV-specific T cells. This sample is drawn from a study of T cell repertoires in cytomegalovirus infection (dated 2019 in TCRdb). About the study as a whole: Recently identified HLA-C-restricted CMV epitopes, whose presentation resists viral immunomodulation, were targeted by peptide stimulations together with well-studied HLA-B-restricted epitopes. Donor HLA type was relevant to the analysis, because carriage of CMV infection together with the matching HLA type was indicated by public TCR beta signatures. Broader findings and caveats from the paper: In both this cohort and an independent approximately 350-donor cohort, the cumulative frequency of public TCR beta family members distinguished carriers of CMV infection plus the relevant HLA type. In the ex vivo response, HLA-C-restricted CMV-specific TCR beta clonotypes were dominant, and in two of eight donors the single most frequent clonotype came from this HLA-C-restricted group.

In the germline V gene, CDR1 corresponds to MNHNS and CDR2 to SASEGT. Reading from cysteine to phenylalanine, the CDR3 counts 13 amino acids. Only the CDR3 region is kept as DNA, spanning 39 bases read in frame from base 1. The junction shows trimming of 8 bases on V and 8 bases on J, plus 16 bases between the germline ends. The listed sequencing device is Illumina HiSeq 1500. Through fastp at Q25 and MiXCR, TCRdb rebuilt clones from the public reads, retaining in-frame beta chains. Every entry covers one CDR3 protein and lists the most common genes and DNA from its rows. The sample data list some 120,000 distinct CDR3 sequences, and approximately 30% of these were observed just once. Of the sample, around three fifths falls within the top ten clones.

The sequence joins TRBV6-1 to TRBJ2-1; the D segment is perhaps TRBD1 or TRBD2, each sharing 5 matched bases. The TCR originated in a human donor in good health (CMV status not recorded). Some clones in this sample may be carry-over from other donors' samples. Specimen: CD8+ T cells from cultured PBMCs, collected from culture after CMV antigen stimulation. In nucleotides, the sequence is TGTGCCAGCTGGGGACCGCTTGGCGATGAGCAGTTCTTC. Its amino acids are CASWGPLGDEQFF.